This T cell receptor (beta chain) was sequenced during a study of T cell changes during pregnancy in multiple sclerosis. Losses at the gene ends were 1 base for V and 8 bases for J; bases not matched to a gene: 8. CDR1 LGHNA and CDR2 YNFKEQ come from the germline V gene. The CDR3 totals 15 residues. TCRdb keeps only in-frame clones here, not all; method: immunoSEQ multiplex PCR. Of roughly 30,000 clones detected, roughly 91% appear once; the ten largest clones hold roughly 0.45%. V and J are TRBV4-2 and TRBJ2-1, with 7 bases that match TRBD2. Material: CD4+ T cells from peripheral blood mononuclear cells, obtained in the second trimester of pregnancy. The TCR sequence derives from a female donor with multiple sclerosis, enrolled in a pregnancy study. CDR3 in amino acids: CASSQASSGKDEQFF. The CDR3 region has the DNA TGTGCCAGCAGCCAAGCGTCCAGCGGGAAAGATGAGCAGTTCTTC.